This T cell receptor (beta chain) was retrieved from a study of PD-1 blockade in classical Hodgkin lymphoma (dated by TCRdb to about 2020). At the level of the whole study: Nivolumab dosing was 3 mg/kg intravenously every 2 weeks, continuing until either disease progression or unacceptable toxicity. The study used TCR beta sequencing and CyTOF to define a peripheral blood immune signature of response to PD-1 blockade in classical Hodgkin lymphoma.

The Qiagen DNeasy kit was used to extract genomic DNA from unsorted PBMCs and from the negatively selected CD4+ and CD8+ fractions. TCR beta CDR3 regions were amplified by immunoSEQ multiplex PCR using primers annealing to V and J segments. A synthetic immune receptor repertoire was used to minimize amplification bias, and any residual bias was removed computationally once sequencing was done. The source study handled its data this way. Custom Python scripts were used to quantify repertoire diversity as the Shannon entropy index. The unsorted, CD4+ and CD8+ repertoires were each analyzed separately, with the exception of combined analyses, where CD4+ and CD8+ sequences were merged in silico. A clone counted as expanded when the clone's frequency after treatment rose at least 2-fold relative to C1D1, and clones undetected at baseline were given a pseudocount of 0.5. Singleton clones were defined as clones with 0 or 1 copy at C1D1, and non-singleton clones were defined as clones with 2 or more copies. Clones expanded in unsorted samples were assigned a CD4+, CD8+ or unknown annotation through matching of protein sequences in sorted samples from the same patient. Wilcoxon tests on paired samples were used to test changes in diversity from C1D1 to C4D1. The immuneACCESS repertoire file appears here via TCRdb, limited to in-frame rearrangements. These files lack a portion of the clones; in checked studies, under half of the deficit traces to unresolved V genes, and the cause of the others is not known. V, J and clone size reflect that table, while D and trimming were determined from the DNA. The sample includes 35,000 to 45,000 clones, with 87% observed a single time. Clones ranked in the top ten supply 9% to 10% of the sample.

Note on this clone: No cognate antigen has been identified for it. The sample holds no much larger clone one base away, and base qualities are not on file.

The V end loses 2 bases and the J end loses 3 bases, and a stretch of 5 bases separates them. CDR1 is given as KGHSH and CDR2 as LQKENI, both from the germline V gene. CDR3 length: 12 amino acids, cysteine to phenylalanine. Only the CDR3 DNA stays, 36 bases, in frame from base 1. What the work shows at the level of the full study, not this receptor alone: Baseline diversity similar to that of newly diagnosed patients was observed in trial patients achieving complete response, whereas significantly lower diversity was observed in partial responders and progressors. Lower diversity was seen in patients whose nivolumab began less than 1 year after ASCT, and these patients were left out of later analyses so that immune reconstitution would not confound the results. The study covered only a single clinical trial cohort, and the causes of the repertoire differences, possibly disease activity or prior therapy, were still not defined. CD4+ but not CD8+ TCR diversity rose significantly by C4D1 (p=0.0027 vs p=0.16), most apparent in complete responders (p=0.02). Newly diagnosed patients were reported to have lower baseline TCR diversity than healthy donors, and relapsed/refractory patients were reported to have lower baseline TCR diversity still.

The sample's time point label, decoded: cycle 1 day 1 (C1D1), immediately before nivolumab initiation. Relapse after autologous stem cell transplantation had occurred in all trial patients, and cohorts A, B and C were distinguished by prior brentuximab vedotin exposure. The trial cohort included 56 patients with relapsed/refractory classical Hodgkin lymphoma, and each patient had a best overall response of complete response, partial response or progressive disease. In the multi-cohort phase II CheckMate 205 trial, trial patients received single-agent nivolumab. An independent review committee assessed best overall response using the 2007 International Working Group response criteria. Trial PBMCs were obtained immediately prior to nivolumab initiation (C1D1) and on therapy at cycle 2 day 1 and cycle 4 day 1. Peripheral blood was collected in 8 mL Vacutainer Cell Preparation Tubes, from which PBMCs were isolated by centrifugation and then cryopreserved.

The TCR comes from a human donor with classical Hodgkin lymphoma. The chain links TRBV18 with TRBJ2-7; too little of a D gene remains to name it. Material: peripheral blood mononuclear cells (PBMCs), obtained at baseline. The nucleotide sequence reads TGTGCCAGCTCACCAGATTACTACGAGCAGTACTTC. It codes for CASSPDYYEQYF. With the rest looked up from the reference TRBV18 and TRBJ2-7 genes rather than sequenced, the full variable domain is NAGVMQNPRHLVRRRGQEARLRCSPMKGHSHVYWYRQLPEEGLKFMVYLQKENIIDESGMPKERFSAEFPKEGPSILRIQQVVRGDSAAYFCASSPDYYEQYFGPGTRLTVT.